The source of this T cell receptor (beta chain) is a study of shared clonotypes between healthy human individuals. General study points: Among donors, sharing of clonotypes was expected to be affected by sequencing depth.

Donors comprised healthy HIV-negative adults lacking recent acute infections or vaccinations. CDR1 SEHNR and CDR2 FQNEAQ come from the germline V gene (reference sequence). The V segment lost 5 bases and the J segment 6 bases; nucleotides outside the gene matches: 9. The CDR3 extends over 15 amino acids. Researchers ran the assay at a deep level. Spread over ten immunoSEQ deep assay plates, unsorted PBMC DNA underwent sequencing. TCRdb keeps only in-frame clones here, not all; method: immunoSEQ multiplex PCR. The sample holds about 460,000 clones; roughly 80% are singletons and the top ten take 9.5% to 15%. A single count supports this clone. Its antigen remains unknown.

The sample was PBMCs. The source of this sequence is a middle-aged woman in good health. Some clones in this sample may be carry-over from other donors' samples. The V gene is TRBV7-9, the J gene TRBJ2-3, with 9 positions matching TRBD1. The CDR3 loop reads CASSTRQGERDTQYF. The CDR3 nucleotides are TGTGCCAGCAGCACCCGACAGGGGGAGCGGGATACGCAGTATTTT.